These 18 T cell receptor beta chains were all obtained from the same sample, sequenced in a study of OX40 agonist ivuxolimab in advanced cancers. Method: immunoSEQ multiplex PCR; TCRdb's copy keeps in-frame clones and lacks some. The profile covers 20,000 or so clones, with 80% to 85% appearing a single time and 40% to 50% taken by the ten largest. The sequenced sample was CD4+ or CD8+ T cells sorted from blood, obtained in a trial of the OX40 agonist ivuxolimab. Receptors were obtained from an adult with an advanced solid tumor such as melanoma, head and neck, liver or kidney cancer.

This sequence joins TRBV9 and TRBJ2-1, with TRBD2 matching over 11 bases. This CDR3 region has 16 residues. In germline, CDR1 is SGDLS, CDR2 YYNGEE. The junction had 6 bases not matched to a gene; V was cut back by 3 bases and J by 4 bases. The CDR3 loop is CASSGLAGGLYNEQFF. CDR3 coding DNA: TGTGCCAGCAGCGGCCTAGCGGGGGGATTATACAATGAGCAGTTCTTC.

This clone was counted only a few times. The CDR3 spells CASSKRGEETQYF. The CDR3 DNA is TGTGCCAGCAGCAAGAGGGGGGAAGAGACCCAGTACTTC. The chain joins TRBV11-3 to TRBJ2-5; perhaps D is TRBD1 or TRBD2 (6 bases each). V lost 5 bases to trimming and J lost 3 bases, with 10 bases between them. Germline-derived CDR1 and CDR2 are SGHNT and YENEEA. This CDR3 is built from 13 residues.

V usage is TRBV6-5 and J usage is TRBJ1-1; no clear D. Germline assignment: CDR1 MNHEY and CDR2 SVGAGI. Trimming pared 5 bases from V and 8 bases from J, leaving 12 bases between. This CDR3 region has 12 residues. In nucleotides, the CDR3 is TGTGCCAGCAGTCCCGGAACAGTAGAAGCTTTCTTT. Protein sequence: CASSPGTVEAFF.

This clone occurred once. The rearrangement links TRBV28 to TRBJ1-2; D gene uncertain. Germline CDR1 and CDR2: MDHEN and SYDVKM. The V gene lost 2 bases and the J gene lost 3 bases, with 4 bases spanning the gap. This CDR3 comprises 12 residues. The CDR3 DNA is TGTGCCAGCAGTTTAAGGGACTATGGCTACACCTTC. Translation gives CASSLRDYGYTF.

This sequence joins TRBV7-9 and TRBJ1-1; no clear D gene. The V end lost 1 base, the J end lost 11 bases, and 11 bases lay between the germline ends. CDR3 length equals 12 residues. Germline loops: CDR1 SEHNR, CDR2 FQNEAQ (reference sequence). The CDR3 DNA reads TGTGCCAGCAGCTTAGGCCGAGTCCGGGCTTTCTTT. Protein product: CASSLGRVRAFF.

CDR3 sequence (DNA): TGTGCCAGCAGTGACCTAACGTCCCAGCATTTT. Translation gives CASSDLTSQHF. The V and J genes are TRBV6-1 and TRBJ1-5, with D hard to call. V was trimmed by 3 bases and J by 11 bases, leaving 8 bases between them. The germline V gene encodes CDR1 MNHNS and CDR2 SASEGT. The CDR3 covers 11 residues.

This chain joins TRBV6-1 and TRBJ1-2; maybe TRBD1 (5 bases). This CDR3 has 16 residues. The V end lost 4 bases, the J end lost 4 bases, and 19 bases lay between the germline ends. CDR1 is MNHNS, CDR2 SASEGT, per germline. CDR3 nucleotide sequence: TGTGCCAGCAGTGTCTTTATCGCACAGGCAACCTATGGCTACACCTTC. Protein sequence: CASSVFIAQATYGYTF.

V usage is TRBV19 and J usage is TRBJ2-1; D unresolved. Looked up from germline, CDR1 is LNHDA and CDR2 is SQIVND (reference sequence). CDR3 length equals 13 residues. V lost 3 bases and J 7 bases, leaving 10 bases between the germline ends. The CDR3 coding sequence is TGTGCCAGTAGTATCTCCTGGAATAATGAGCAGTTCTTC. Translation gives CASSISWNNEQFF.

This clone appeared a few times. J is TRBJ2-2 and V is TRBV20-1; D is unresolved. The CDR3 is 10 amino acids. V was shortened by 4 bases and J by 6 bases, with 3 bases between the two germline ends. The germline V gene encodes CDR1 DFQATT and CDR2 SNEGSKA (reference sequence). The CDR3 spells CSAKAGELFF. Here the CDR3 DNA reads TGCAGTGCTAAAGCCGGGGAGCTGTTTTTT.

This chain connects TRBV4-1 to TRBJ2-3; the D gene is possibly TRBD2 (7 bases). The germline V gene has CDR1 MGHRA and CDR2 YSYEKL. V lost 4 bases, J lost 4 bases, and 15 bases lay in between. The CDR3 covers 15 residues. The CDR3 sequence: CASSLPGGPPDTQYF. CDR3 in DNA: TGCGCCAGCAGCCTACCGGGGGGCCCCCCAGATACGCAGTATTTT.

The chain carries TRBV30 and TRBJ2-1; D unresolved. Per the germline V gene, CDR1 is GTSNPN and CDR2 is SVGIG (reference sequence). The CDR3 contains 16 residues. Trimming left V 2 bases short and J 0 bases short, with 14 bases between. Written as DNA, the CDR3 is TGTGCCTGGAGTCCCTATTTACGCAACTCCTACAATGAGCAGTTCTTC. It specifies CAWSPYLRNSYNEQFF.

This chain uses TRBV7-9 with TRBJ2-7; D assignment may be TRBD1 or TRBD2 (5 bases each). V was pared by 5 bases and J by 0 bases, with 23 bases between. Per germline, CDR1 SEHNR and CDR2 FQNEAQ (reference sequence). The CDR3 is 18 residues long. The CDR3 DNA reads TGTGCCAGCAGCCCCCTCCTTGGTGGGGGAGAACACTCCTACGAGCAGTACTTC. This gives the protein CASSPLLGGGEHSYEQYF.

J is TRBJ1-5 and V is TRBV5-1; D not resolved. The CDR3 loop spans 15 amino acids. V lost 2 bases and J lost 5, with 14 bases in between. Germline V gene data show CDR1 as SGHRS and CDR2 as YFSETQ. CDR3 DNA: TGCGCCAGCAGCTTCGGGGTCCCCCCAGATCAGCCCCAGCATTTT. This codes for CASSFGVPPDQPQHF.

The chain combines TRBV6-5 with TRBJ1-4, with no clear D. The CDR3 runs 12 residues. Germline CDR1 is MNHEY and CDR2 is SVGAGI. The germline V and J ends were trimmed by 0 bases and 5 bases, with 1 base remaining between them. The CDR3 reads CASSYSNEKLFF. Here the CDR3 DNA reads TGTGCCAGCAGTTACTCCAATGAAAAACTGTTTTTT.

The V call is TRBV12-5, the J call TRBJ2-1; TRBD1 might be the D (6 bases). CDR1 LGHNT and CDR2 FRNRAP come from the germline V gene. The CDR3 length is 15 residues. The germline V and J ends were trimmed by 2 bases and 9 bases, with 17 bases remaining between them. CDR3: CASGLPQEQGSEQFF. The CDR3 DNA reads as TGTGCTAGTGGTTTGCCCCAAGAACAGGGATCTGAGCAGTTCTTC.

V gene TRBV6-6 combines with J gene TRBJ1-5, with D hard to call. The V and J ends lost 5 bases and 0 bases respectively, with 8 bases between them. In germline, CDR1 is MNHNY, CDR2 SVGAGI (reference sequence). The CDR3 extends over 14 amino acids. In DNA form, the CDR3 reads TGTGCCAGCAGTACCGGGTATAGCAATCAGCCCCAGCATTTT. Its protein product is CASSTGYSNQPQHF.

The chain couples TRBV19 to TRBJ1-5, with D possibly matching TRBD1 (6 bases). Trimming left V 6 bases short and J 2 bases short, with 11 bases between. Looked up from germline, CDR1 is LNHDA and CDR2 is SQIVND (reference sequence). The CDR3 spans 14 residues. The CDR3 nucleotides are TGTGCCAGTAGCTGGGGGCTAGGCAATCAGCCCCAGCATTTT. Protein sequence: CASSWGLGNQPQHF.

The chain joins TRBV4-1 to TRBJ1-5; D is possibly TRBD1 (5 bases). CDR1 MGHRA and CDR2 YSYEKL come from the germline V gene. The CDR3 is 17 amino acids. V lost 1 base and J lost 6, with 19 bases in between. The CDR3 nucleotides read TGCGCCAGCAGCCAAGTCGGGGGGAGGGCGCGGGGTCAGCCCCAGCATTTT. As protein: CASSQVGGRARGQPQHF.